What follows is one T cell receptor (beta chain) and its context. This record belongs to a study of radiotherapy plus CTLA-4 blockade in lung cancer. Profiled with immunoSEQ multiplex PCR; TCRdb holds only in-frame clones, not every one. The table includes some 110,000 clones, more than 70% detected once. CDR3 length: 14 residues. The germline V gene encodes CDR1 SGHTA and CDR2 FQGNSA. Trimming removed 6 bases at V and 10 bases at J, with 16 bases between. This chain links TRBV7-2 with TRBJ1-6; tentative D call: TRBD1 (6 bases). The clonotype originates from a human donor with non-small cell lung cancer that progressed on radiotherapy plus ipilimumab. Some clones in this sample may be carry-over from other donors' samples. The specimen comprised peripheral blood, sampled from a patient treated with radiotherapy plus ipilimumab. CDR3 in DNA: TGTGCCAGCAGGTTACAGGGTTTGCGGTCACCCCTCCACTTT. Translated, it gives CASRLQGLRSPLHF.